This T cell receptor beta chain was retrieved from a study of T-cell memory formation after mild COVID-19 listed by TCRdb under 2021. For context, the study as a whole: Most TCR sequence clusters were specific to one of the two donors. The cohort was made up of two young adult volunteers, one female and one male, who were previously healthy. T-cell clones expanding and contracting after mild COVID-19 in two donors were tracked by longitudinal TCRalpha and TCRbeta repertoire sequencing. What the work shows at the level of the full study, not this receptor alone: Balanced CD4/CD8 phenotypes were observed for clones contracting from day 15 to 85, whereas a bias towards CD4+ was observed for a second wave of clones expanding from day 15 to 37. The detection of some responding clones in pre-infection memory suggests that pre-existing cross-reactive memory T cells joined the SARS-CoV-2 response. The second-wave clones that peaked on day 37 were not confirmed to be SARS-CoV-2 specific. Only two mild cases were covered by the study, and larger cohorts that include severe cases with pre-infection samples were considered necessary. Contracting CD4+ clones were found mainly in CM and EM memory subsets, while CD8+ clones were enriched in EMRA.

These reads were obtained on an Illumina NovaSeq 6000. Using 5'RACE with constant-segment primers, TCRalpha and TCRbeta cDNA libraries were constructed, with sample barcodes and unique molecular identifiers added in the process. Trizol reagent was used to extract RNA from every sample. Libraries were amplified in two PCR steps, with a second sample barcode and Illumina TruSeq adapters added in the second step. Libraries were sequenced on an Illumina NovaSeq with 2 x 150 bp paired-end reads. On the study's bioinformatics: The reads were demultiplexed and collapsed into UMI-guided consensus sequences using migec v1.2.7. Using mixcr v2.1.11, UMI consensuses were aligned to TRA and TRB V and J templates and then assembled into clonotypes. A clonotype was counted as expanded or contracted only if both edgeR and NoisET called the change significant, with noise models trained on biological replicates. For edgeR calls, the cutoffs were a false discovery rate-adjusted p below 0.01 and a log2 fold-change threshold of 1. As an exploratory analysis of dynamics, PCA with hierarchical clustering was applied to max-normalized trajectories of the 1000 most abundant clonotypes. The CD4 or CD8 phenotype of responding clones was assigned using the separately sequenced CD4+ and CD8+ repertoires. In TCRdb, the public reads were trimmed at Q25 with fastp and aligned with MiXCR, with productive beta chains retained. Under each unique CDR3 protein, matching rows form one entry showing the most common genes and DNA. TCRdb's processing, not the study's, gives the V and J calls here. Counted in this sample were a few hundred thousand distinct CDR3 sequences; about 16% of them appeared once. Of the sample, around 22% falls within the top ten clones.

At the junction V is shortened by 6 bases and J by 0 bases; bases outside the gene matches: 7. Taken from cysteine to phenylalanine, the CDR3 has 15 residues. The kept DNA is CDR3 alone, 45 bases in frame from the first base. For CDR1 and CDR2, the germline V gene lists KGHSH and LQKENI. Ficoll-Paque density gradient centrifugation was the method used to isolate PBMCs. For this clonotype: Its antigen is not yet known. No much larger clonotype is one base removed from it; base qualities were not supplied.

The specimen was PBMCs or a T cell subset sorted from them (not recorded which). The TCR comes from a man younger than 35 who had mild COVID-19 (a few samples of this study predate the infection). The sample titles of this study are shuffled in the database, so cell type and time point are left out; the donor was told from shared clones. In this chain, TRBV18 is recombined with TRBJ1-1, with 7 bases matching TRBD1. CDR3 sequence: CASSSGGTMNTEAFF. The DNA sequence is given as TGTGCCAGCTCGTCAGGGGGAACCATGAACACTGAAGCTTTCTTT.